Described below is a single T cell receptor beta chain sequence and its context. This sample is drawn from a study of control samples from healthy donors and cancer patients. This table comes from immunoSEQ multiplex PCR, and its TCRdb copy is limited to in-frame clones, with some not included. The sample lists approximately 130,000 clones, 70% to 90% seen once, with roughly 3% in the top ten. The V segment lost 2 bases and the J segment 3 bases; nucleotides outside the gene matches: 8. The V gene's germline CDR1 is LNHDA and CDR2 SQIVND (reference sequence). The CDR3 consists of 16 residues. The rearrangement links TRBV19 to TRBJ2-5; 8 nucleotides align to TRBD1. The sequence was collected from a man between 60 and 75 years old in good health. Sequencing was done on a sample of blood. The CDR3 region is CASSIPGDRPEETQYF. CDR3 nucleotides: TGTGCCAGTAGTATACCCGGGGACAGGCCAGAAGAGACCCAGTACTTC.